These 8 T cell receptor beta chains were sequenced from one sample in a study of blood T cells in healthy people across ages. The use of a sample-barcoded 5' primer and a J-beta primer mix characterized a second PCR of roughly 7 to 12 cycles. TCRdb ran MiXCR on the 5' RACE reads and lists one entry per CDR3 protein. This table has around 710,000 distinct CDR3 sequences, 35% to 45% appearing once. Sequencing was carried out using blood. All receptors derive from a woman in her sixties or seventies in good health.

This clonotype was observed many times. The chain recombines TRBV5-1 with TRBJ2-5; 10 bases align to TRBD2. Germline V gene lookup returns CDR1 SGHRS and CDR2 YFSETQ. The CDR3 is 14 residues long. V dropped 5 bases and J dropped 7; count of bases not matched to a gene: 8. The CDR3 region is CASSLGLANWTQYF. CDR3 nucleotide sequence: TGCGCCAGCAGTCTGGGACTAGCGAATTGGACCCAGTACTTC.

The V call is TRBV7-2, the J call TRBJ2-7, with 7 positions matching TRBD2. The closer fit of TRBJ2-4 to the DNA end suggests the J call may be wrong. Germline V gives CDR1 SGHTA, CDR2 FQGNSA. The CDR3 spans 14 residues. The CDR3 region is CASSLAGGPGIQYF. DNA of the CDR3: TGTGCCAGCAGCTTAGCGGGAGGGCCGGGCATTCAGTACTTC.

The DNA for the CDR3 is TGTGCCAGCCTCAGGGCGAACACCGGGGAGCTGTTTTTT. It specifies CASLRANTGELFF. The chain recombines TRBV11-2 with TRBJ2-2, with D possibly being TRBD1 (5 bases). Germline V gives CDR1 SGHAT, CDR2 FQNNGV. This CDR3 contains 13 residues. The V and J ends lost 8 bases and 0 bases respectively, with 7 bases between them.

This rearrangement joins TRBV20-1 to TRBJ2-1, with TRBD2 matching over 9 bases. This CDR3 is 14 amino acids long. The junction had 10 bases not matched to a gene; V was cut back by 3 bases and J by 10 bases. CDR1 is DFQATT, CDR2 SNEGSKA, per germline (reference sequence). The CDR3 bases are TGCAGTGCTAGGGTAGCGGGAGTGGGGGGGGAGCAGTTCTTC. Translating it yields CSARVAGVGGEQFF.

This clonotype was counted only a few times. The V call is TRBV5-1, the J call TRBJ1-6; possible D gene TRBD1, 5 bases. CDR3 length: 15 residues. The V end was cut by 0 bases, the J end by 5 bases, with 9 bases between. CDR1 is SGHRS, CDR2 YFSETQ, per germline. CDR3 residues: CASSLATAHNSPLHF. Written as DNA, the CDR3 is TGCGCCAGCAGCTTGGCGACAGCGCATAATTCACCCCTCCACTTT.

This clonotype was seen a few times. The CDR3 DNA reads TGTGCCAGCACTACTCACGGCTCCTACGAGCAGTACTTC. It is translated as CASTTHGSYEQYF. The V call is TRBV12-3 or TRBV12-4, the J call TRBJ2-7; no clear D. The CDR3 extends over 13 amino acids. Trimming removed 7 bases at V and 0 bases at J, with 10 bases between.

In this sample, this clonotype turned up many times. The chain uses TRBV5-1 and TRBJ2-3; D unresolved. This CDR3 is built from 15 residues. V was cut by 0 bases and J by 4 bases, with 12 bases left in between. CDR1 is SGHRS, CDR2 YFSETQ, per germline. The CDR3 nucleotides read TGCGCCAGCAGCTTGGTCAAGGGTGAGGCAGATACGCAGTATTTT. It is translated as CASSLVKGEADTQYF. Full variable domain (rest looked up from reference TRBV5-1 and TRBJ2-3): KAGVTQTPRYLIKTRGQQVTLSCSPISGHRSVSWYQQTPGQGLQFLFEYFSETQRNKGNFPGRFSGRQFSNSRSEMNVSTLELGDSALYLCASSLVKGEADTQYFGPGTRLTVL.

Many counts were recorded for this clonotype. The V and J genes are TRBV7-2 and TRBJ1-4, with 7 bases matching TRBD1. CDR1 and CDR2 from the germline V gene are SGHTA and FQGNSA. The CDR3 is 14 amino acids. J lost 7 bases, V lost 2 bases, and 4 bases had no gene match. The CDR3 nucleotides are TGTGCCAGCAGCTTACAGGGGGGGAGTGAAAAACTGTTTTTT. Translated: CASSLQGGSEKLFF.